This paragraph covers one T cell receptor beta chain sequence. Its specificity is not known. Without the conserved terminal phenylalanine or tryptophan, this CDR3 likely stems from a read error. This specimen comes from a study of cytomegalovirus exposure and HLA in healthy donors. 13 Jbeta primers and 60 Vbeta primers were used for the PCR. TCRdb's table, derived via immunoSEQ multiplex PCR, lists solely in-frame clones and lacks some. The sample lists 130,000 or so clones; 8% to 9.5% were seen once. V lost 5 bases, J lost 5 bases, and 4 bases stayed unmatched. Germline lookup yields CDR1 MNHNS and CDR2 SASEGT. CDR3 length equals 13 residues. Study outcomes and limitations: Later on, analysis showed that most CMV-associated TCR beta chains appeared to be HLA-restricted. The study reported that TCR beta sequences accurately predicted HLA-A and HLA-B alleles in most subjects. Further analysis was carried out later, and it showed several of the most significant clusters appearing linked to common viral pathogens.

This chain joins TRBV6-1 and TRBJ2-7; 9 bases are shared with TRBD1. The specimen sequenced was PBMCs. The clonotype was recovered from a man aged 35-49 years in good health and CMV-seronegative. The CDR3 DNA is TGTGCCAGCAGTCGGGACAGGGCCCACGAGCAGTACCTC. This translates into CASSRDRAHEQYL.